These 30 T cell receptor beta chains share one sample of origin, sequenced in a study of monozygotic twins with cystic fibrosis. Sequencing used immunoSEQ multiplex PCR; TCRdb keeps in-frame clones, though not all of them. The sample has 8,000 to 10,000 clones; around 90% are singletons. Input material: blood. The receptors were gathered from a boy between 2 and 15 years old with cystic fibrosis.

CDR3 DNA: TGTGCCAGCAGAACGATCACCGGGACTCACAATACGCAGTATTTT. Amino acid sequence: CASRTITGTHNTQYF. This chain joins TRBV11-2 and TRBJ2-3; weak D call: TRBD2 (6 bases). Looked up from germline, CDR1 is SGHAT and CDR2 is FQNNGV. Trimming removed 6 bases from V and 7 bases from J, with 20 bases in between. This CDR3 contains 15 residues.

In its sample, this clone was seen once. The J gene is TRBJ2-1, the V gene TRBV9; TRBD2 aligns across 16 bases. V was pared by 4 bases and J by 9 bases, with 4 bases of the junction left unmatched. The CDR3 runs 15 residues. Germline V gene lookup returns CDR1 SGDLS and CDR2 YYNGEE. The DNA for the CDR3 is TGTGCCAGCAGCCCGGGACTAGCGGGGGGGTCTGAGCAGTTCTTC. It translates to CASSPGLAGGSEQFF.

In this sample, this clone turned up a few times. The rearrangement uses TRBV7-8 and TRBJ2-2; D tentatively reads TRBD1 or TRBD2 (5 bases each). V shed 3 bases and J shed 5 bases, with 19 bases lying between them. CDR3 length: 17 amino acids. Germline V gives CDR1 SGHVS, CDR2 FQNEAQ. The CDR3 DNA reads as TGTGCCAGCAGCTTTAGCCCTGAGGGGCGGCGGACCGGGGAGCTGTTTTTT. Translated, it gives CASSFSPEGRRTGELFF.

This clone was counted a single time. The chain recombines TRBV7-2 with TRBJ2-1; either TRBD1 or TRBD2 may fit D (5 bases each). The germline V and J ends were trimmed by 5 bases and 0 bases, with 17 bases remaining between them. The length of the CDR3 is 17 residues. CDR1 SGHTA and CDR2 FQGNSA come from the germline V gene. DNA for the CDR3: TGTGCCAGCAGCCAGGGTACAGCGGCCCTCTCCTACAATGAGCAGTTCTTC. Protein sequence: CASSQGTAALSYNEQFF.

The V gene is TRBV19, the J gene TRBJ1-4; no clear D. The CDR3 contains 14 residues. The germline V and J ends were trimmed by 0 bases and 8 bases, with 10 bases remaining between them. Germline CDR1 and CDR2: LNHDA and SQIVND (reference sequence). The CDR3 DNA sequence: TGTGCCAGTAGTATAGATCTGGAGGTCGAAAAACTGTTTTTT. Protein sequence: CASSIDLEVEKLFF.

This chain connects TRBV7-9 to TRBJ2-7, with TRBD1 matching over 9 bases. Germline CDR1 reads SEHNR; CDR2 reads FQNEAQ (reference sequence). Trimming at V came to 1 base and at J to 4 bases, leaving 11 bases not matched to a gene. The CDR3 sequence is 17 residues long. CDR3 residues: CASSLVLGGTGSYEQYF. Here the CDR3 DNA reads TGTGCCAGCAGCTTAGTCCTGGGGGGGACAGGGTCATACGAGCAGTACTTC.

The V call is TRBV30, the J call TRBJ2-1, with a tentative D call TRBD1 (5 bases). Germline CDR1 reads GTSNPN; CDR2 reads SVGIG (reference sequence). The CDR3 sequence is 13 residues long. Trimming removed 0 bases at V and 2 bases at J, with 5 bases between. The CDR3 sequence is CAWSVQAYNEQFF. The CDR3 bases are TGTGCCTGGAGTGTACAGGCCTACAATGAGCAGTTCTTC.

The count of this clone is one. This chain links TRBV9 with TRBJ1-1, with TRBD1 as a possible D gene (5 bases). CDR3 length: 15 amino acids. Germline lookup yields CDR1 SGDLS and CDR2 YYNGEE. V dropped 4 bases and J dropped 0 bases, with 13 bases sitting between them. CDR3 region: CASSPRQNMNTEAFF. The CDR3 DNA reads TGTGCCAGCAGCCCCCGACAGAACATGAACACTGAAGCTTTCTTT.

This clone was recorded once. The chain joins TRBV7-2 to TRBJ2-1; D ambiguous. Germline CDR1 SGHTA, CDR2 FQGNSA. This CDR3 region has 15 residues. V lost 3 bases to trimming and J lost 4 bases, with 13 bases between them. As DNA, the CDR3 is TGTGCCAGCAGCTTGTCATCGGCTGATTACAATGAGCAGTTCTTC. Translated: CASSLSSADYNEQFF.

The chain employs TRBV4-1 and TRBJ1-6, with TRBD1 as a possible D gene (6 bases). V dropped 1 base and J dropped 7 bases, with 23 bases sitting between them. Germline loops: CDR1 MGHRA, CDR2 YSYEKL. The CDR3 totals 19 residues. This chain's CDR3 is CASSQGRVRTADYNSPLHF. The CDR3 bases are TGCGCCAGCAGCCAAGGGAGGGTAAGGACAGCGGACTACAATTCACCCCTCCACTTT.

The chain recombines TRBV6-5 with TRBJ2-7; 8 bases agree with TRBD1. The CDR3 length is 15 residues. Trimming cost V 6 bases and J 2 bases; bases outside gene matches: 9. CDR1 and CDR2 from the germline V gene are MNHEY and SVGAGI. Written as DNA, the CDR3 is TGTGCCAGCAGCATCCCGGGACAGGCCCCCTACGAGCAGTACTTC. Encoded protein: CASSIPGQAPYEQYF.

The CDR3 is CASSIGGNLYYEQYF. CDR3 nucleotides: TGTGCCAGTAGTATTGGAGGGAACCTATACTACGAGCAGTACTTC. This rearrangement joins TRBV19 to TRBJ2-7; D perhaps matches TRBD2 (6 bases). The CDR3 length is 15 residues. V lost 3 bases, J lost 3 bases, and 15 bases lay in between. Germline V CDR1 and CDR2: LNHDA, SQIVND (reference sequence).

The gene calls are TRBV19 and TRBJ2-2; 9 bases fit TRBD1. Looked up from germline, CDR1 is LNHDA and CDR2 is SQIVND (reference sequence). The CDR3 length is 16 residues. V dropped 6 bases and J dropped 1; count of bases not matched to a gene: 6. The CDR3 protein is CASRSGQGRNTGELFF. CDR3 sequence (DNA): TGTGCCAGTAGGAGTGGACAGGGGAGGAACACCGGGGAGCTGTTTTTT.

This sequence joins TRBV2 and TRBJ1-5; possibly TRBD1 for D (5 bases). Germline CDR1 SNHLY, CDR2 FYNNEI. This CDR3 region has 19 residues. V lost 0 bases, J lost 5 bases, and 23 bases lay in between. The CDR3 DNA reads TGTGCCAGCAGTGAAGCGTGGCAACCGGGACCCCTAAAAGATCAGCCCCAGCATTTT. Translated: CASSEAWQPGPLKDQPQHF.

The gene calls are TRBV5-1 and TRBJ2-5; 13 bases are a match to TRBD2. Germline trimming cut 2 bases from V and 1 base from J; bases unmatched to any gene: 2. Germline V gene lookup returns CDR1 SGHRS and CDR2 YFSETQ. The CDR3 runs 16 residues. CDR3 loop: CASSFGLAGVQETQYF. The CDR3 DNA follows: TGCGCCAGCAGCTTTGGACTAGCGGGGGTCCAAGAGACCCAGTACTTC.

This rearrangement joins TRBV7-9 to TRBJ1-2; D remains unclear. Germline V gene lookup returns CDR1 SEHNR and CDR2 FQNEAQ (reference sequence). V lost 2 bases, J lost 7 bases, and 11 bases lay in between. CDR3 size: 13 residues. CDR3 loop: CASSLLPLSGYTF. CDR3 coding DNA: TGTGCCAGCAGCTTACTACCCCTGAGTGGCTACACCTTC.

The chain couples TRBV27 to TRBJ1-2, with no clear D. The CDR3 runs to 16 residues. Germline V lookup: CDR1 MNHEY, CDR2 SMNVEV (reference sequence). V lost 6 bases to trimming and J lost 4 bases, with 21 bases between them. The CDR3 region is CASRTLEGAGFYGYTF. CDR3 coding DNA: TGTGCCAGCAGGACCCTTGAGGGCGCAGGTTTCTATGGCTACACCTTC.

This clone has a single count. The CDR3 region is CASSLSDPLSSYNSPLHF. As DNA, the CDR3 is TGTGCCAGCAGTTTATCAGACCCCCTGAGCTCCTATAATTCACCCCTCCACTTT. The rearrangement links TRBV27 to TRBJ1-6; D call uncertain. The V end was cut by 0 bases, the J end by 0 bases, with 12 bases between. This CDR3 spans 18 amino acids. In germline, CDR1 is MNHEY, CDR2 SMNVEV (reference sequence).

This clone was detected once. The chain couples TRBV6-5 to TRBJ1-1, with TRBD1 matching over 7 bases. Trimming took 6 bases from V and 5 from J; bases not matched to a gene: 6. The CDR3 length is 13 residues. Germline CDR1 is MNHEY and CDR2 is SVGAGI. CDR3 residues: CASSRQGGTEAFF. CDR3 sequence (DNA): TGTGCCAGCAGCCGACAGGGTGGGACTGAAGCTTTCTTT.

This clone was detected a few times. The chain employs TRBV19 and TRBJ2-1, with 8 bases identical to TRBD2. From germline, CDR1 is LNHDA and CDR2 SQIVND (reference sequence). This CDR3 comprises 14 residues. The junction had 4 bases not matched to a gene; V was cut back by 3 bases and J by 6 bases. The CDR3 protein is CASSIPGGPNEQFF. CDR3 DNA: TGTGCCAGTAGTATCCCGGGGGGGCCCAATGAGCAGTTCTTC.

J is TRBJ2-3 and V is TRBV5-1, with 9 bases that match TRBD2. This CDR3 has 17 residues. Germline CDR1 is SGHRS and CDR2 is YFSETQ. Losses at the gene ends were 0 bases for V and 2 bases for J; bases not matched to a gene: 7. CDR3 coding DNA: TGCGCCAGCAGCTTGGATGGGCGGGGGGGCGCCACAGATACGCAGTATTTT. Translation gives CASSLDGRGGATDTQYF.

The CDR3 loop is CASRYIGGNEQFF. DNA for the CDR3: TGTGCCAGCAGATACATTGGGGGGAACGAGCAGTTCTTC. This rearrangement joins TRBV7-8 to TRBJ2-1, with a tentative D call TRBD2 (6 bases). V lost 6 bases and J 10 bases, leaving 16 bases between the germline ends. CDR1 and CDR2 from the germline V gene are SGHVS and FQNEAQ. The CDR3 is 13 amino acids.

The J gene is TRBJ2-4, the V gene TRBV6-6, with 8 bases matching TRBD2. The CDR3 consists of 14 residues. The germline CDR1 and CDR2 sequences are MNHNY and SVGAGI (reference sequence). CDR3 DNA sequence: TGTGCTGGGGGCGGGGGGCCAGCCAAAAACATTCAGTACTTC. Amino acids: CAGGGGPAKNIQYF.

The chain links TRBV14 to TRBJ1-4; 10 bases agree with TRBD1. The trim removed 4 bases at V and 6 bases at J, leaving 8 bases unmatched. This CDR3 has 16 amino acids. CDR1 and CDR2 (germline): SGHDN, FVKESK. CDR3 nucleotide sequence: TGTGCCAGCAGCCCATGGGACAGGGGCGGGCATGAAAAACTGTTTTTT. This sequence encodes CASSPWDRGGHEKLFF.

This sequence joins TRBV6-6 and TRBJ1-1; D gene uncertain. Trimming left V 2 bases short and J 8 bases short, with 3 bases between. The V gene's germline CDR1 is MNHNY and CDR2 SVGAGI (reference sequence). The CDR3 consists of 10 residues. CDR3 amino acids: CASSYGEAFF. Written as DNA, the CDR3 is TGTGCCAGCAGTTACGGCGAAGCTTTCTTT.

The CDR3 sequence is CAWTGSHYGYTF. In nucleotides, the CDR3 is TGTGCCTGGACCGGCAGCCACTATGGCTACACCTTC. This rearrangement joins TRBV30 to TRBJ1-2; D not certain. V lost 4 bases and J lost 3, with 9 bases in between. Germline CDR1 GTSNPN, CDR2 SVGIG (reference sequence). This CDR3 has 12 amino acids.

V usage is TRBV2 and J usage is TRBJ2-2; D call uncertain. The germline V gene encodes CDR1 SNHLY and CDR2 FYNNEI. The CDR3 consists of 14 residues. The V end lost 0 bases, the J end lost 6 bases, and 8 bases lay between the germline ends. The CDR3 protein is CASSEALIPGELFF. The CDR3 DNA reads TGTGCCAGCAGTGAAGCATTAATTCCCGGGGAGCTGTTTTTT.

Regarding this clone: Relative to the germline gene, one junction end is altered; a read error may explain this. This chain links TRBV29-1 with TRBJ1-4, with D tentatively TRBD1 (6 bases). The germline V gene has CDR1 SQVTM and CDR2 ANQGSEA. The CDR3 loop spans 14 amino acids. The CDR3 here is CSVGPGGAKEKLFF. In DNA form, the CDR3 reads TGCAGCGTGGGCCCCGGGGGGGCTAAGGAAAAACTGTTTTTT.

J is TRBJ1-2 and V is TRBV5-1; D is undetermined. V gave up 0 bases and J gave up 4 bases, with 13 bases separating them. This CDR3 comprises 15 residues. Germline CDR1 is SGHRS and CDR2 is YFSETQ. CDR3 in DNA: TGCGCCAGCAGCTTGGATGGCAGTGCTGCCTATGGCTACACCTTC. It yields the protein CASSLDGSAAYGYTF.

The chain combines TRBV30 with TRBJ1-4; D not certain. Trimming pared 0 bases from V and 4 bases from J, leaving 15 bases between. The CDR3 length is 16 residues. Germline V gene data show CDR1 as GTSNPN and CDR2 as SVGIG (reference sequence). The CDR3 nucleotides read TGTGCCTGGAGTGTACCAGTAGATAACTATAATGAAAAACTGTTTTTT. Its protein is CAWSVPVDNYNEKLFF.